Only a few counts were recorded for the clone carrying this TCR beta chain. Antigen unknown. This entry is derived from a study of T cells in localized non-small cell lung cancer. Study-level findings and limits: Peak T cell clonality was found in uninvolved adjacent lung, exceeding tumor. Only one tumor region went through sequencing, so heterogeneity may still be there. Blood T cell density predicted longer survival; adjacent-lung clonality, shorter.

CDR1 and CDR2 from the germline V gene are SGHVS and FNYEAQ. Trimming removed 3 bases at V and 5 bases at J, with 10 bases between. The CDR3 spans 14 residues. Sequencing used immunoSEQ multiplex PCR; TCRdb keeps in-frame clones, though not all of them. The sample comprises around 4,000 clones, 30% to 40% of which are singletons, and about 20% rests with the top ten. The sequence was collected from a man between 40 and 75 years old with stage II squamous cell lung carcinoma. The chain joins TRBV7-6 to TRBJ2-2; a possible D gene is TRBD2 (6 bases). Source: lung tumor tissue, taken before any cancer treatment. The CDR3 DNA reads as TGTGCCAGCAGCTTGGGGGGAGAGACCGGGGAGCTGTTTTTT. Its translation is CASSLGGETGELFF.